This record covers a single TCR beta chain. The sample comes from a study of Ad26.COV2.S vaccination and SARS-CoV-2 variants. On the study more broadly: Each vaccinee took Ad26.COV2.S intramuscularly, once or twice 56 days apart.

Sequencing used immunoSEQ multiplex PCR; TCRdb keeps in-frame clones, though not all of them. This sample has about half a million clones, with nearly 90% found just once. Treatment: roughly 19 received Ad26.COV2.S at low or high dose, single or two shots; roughly five received placebo; per-sample allocation not given. Day 63 after the first vaccine or placebo injection was the time point for sampling. The receptor was derived from a person between 18 and 59 years old who received the Ad26.COV2.S COVID-19 vaccine or a placebo. The specimen was peripheral blood, collected in a trial of Ad26.COV2.S vaccine versus placebo.

The DNA of the CDR3 is TGTGCCAGCAGCCCGGAGGGGGTCGGGTCACCCCTCCACTTT. Translating gives CASSPEGVGSPLHF. This chain links TRBV9 with TRBJ1-6; tentatively, D is TRBD1 (6 bases). Trimming took 4 bases from V and 10 from J, leaving 15 bases between them. The CDR3 is made up of 14 amino acids. CDR1 is SGDLS and CDR2 is YYNGEE in the germline V gene.